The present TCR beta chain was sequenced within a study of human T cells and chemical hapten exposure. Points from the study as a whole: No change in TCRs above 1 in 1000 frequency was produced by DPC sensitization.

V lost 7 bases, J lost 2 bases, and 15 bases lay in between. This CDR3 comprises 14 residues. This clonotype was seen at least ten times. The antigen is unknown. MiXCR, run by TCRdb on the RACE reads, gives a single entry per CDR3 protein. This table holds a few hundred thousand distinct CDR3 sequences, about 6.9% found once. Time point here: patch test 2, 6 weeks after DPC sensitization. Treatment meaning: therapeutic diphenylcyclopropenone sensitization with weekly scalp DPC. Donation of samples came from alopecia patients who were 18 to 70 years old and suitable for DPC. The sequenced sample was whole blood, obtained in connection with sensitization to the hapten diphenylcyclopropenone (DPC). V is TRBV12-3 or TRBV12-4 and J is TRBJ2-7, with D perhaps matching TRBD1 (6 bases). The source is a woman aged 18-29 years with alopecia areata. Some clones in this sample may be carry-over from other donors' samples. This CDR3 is CASTPGQGAYEQYF. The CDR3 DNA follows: TGTGCCAGCACCCCGGGACAAGGGGCCTACGAGCAGTACTTC.